These 17 T cell receptor beta chains originate from one sample sequenced in a study of circulating and synovial CD4+ cells in juvenile arthritis. TCRdb's copy holds only in-frame clones and misses some; the assay was immunoSEQ multiplex PCR. Here the sample spans tens of thousands of clones, around 95% being singletons. The specimen was CD4+ T cells from blood. Receptor source: a human donor with juvenile idiopathic arthritis.

The chain has TRBV2 and TRBJ2-7; D is possibly TRBD2 (5 bases). Germline CDR1 is SNHLY and CDR2 is FYNNEI. The length of the CDR3 is 15 residues. V was cut by 5 bases and J by 2 bases, with 16 bases left in between. As DNA, the CDR3 is TGTGCCAGCAGTCCCCTGGACCGGGGAACCTACGAGCAGTACTTC. Translation gives CASSPLDRGTYEQYF.

This clone is a singleton in its sample. The V gene is TRBV5-1, the J gene TRBJ2-5; weak D call: TRBD2 (6 bases). Trimming took off 0 bases at V and 4 bases at J, with 10 bases between the two ends. The CDR3 contains 14 residues. Germline lookup yields CDR1 SGHRS and CDR2 YFSETQ. Here the CDR3 reads CASSLAPGGETQYF. The CDR3 coding sequence is TGCGCCAGCAGCTTGGCCCCCGGGGGAGAGACCCAGTACTTC.

The rearrangement joins TRBV4-3 to TRBJ1-4; D gene ambiguous. The V gene's germline CDR1 is LGHNA and CDR2 YSLEER. The CDR3 totals 16 residues. Trimming cost V 1 base and J 0 bases, with 9 bases left between them. DNA for the CDR3: TGCGCCAGCAGCCAAGTCGGGAGAGCAACTAATGAAAAACTGTTTTTT. Translation: CASSQVGRATNEKLFF.

The gene calls are TRBV5-1 and TRBJ2-1, with a possible D match to TRBD1 (6 bases). The CDR3 has 15 amino acids. Between the trimmed V and J ends, which lost 0 bases and 5 bases, there was a span of 12 bases. Germline CDR1 and CDR2: SGHRS and YFSETQ. CDR3 sequence reads: CASSLEGVQDNEQFF. The CDR3 DNA follows: TGCGCCAGCAGCTTGGAGGGGGTCCAAGACAATGAGCAGTTCTTC.

This chain links TRBV6-1 with TRBJ1-3; TRBD1 agrees at 7 bases. V lost 1 base and J lost 5; bases outside the gene matches: 17. Germline V lookup: CDR1 MNHNS, CDR2 SASEGT. CDR3 length: 19 residues. CDR3 loop: CASSEGPGGNGLRRNTIYF. DNA of the CDR3: TGTGCCAGCAGTGAAGGTCCAGGGGGGAATGGGCTACGGCGAAACACCATATATTTT.

V gene TRBV19 combines with J gene TRBJ1-6, with D perhaps matching TRBD1 (6 bases). Per germline, CDR1 LNHDA and CDR2 SQIVND (reference sequence). The CDR3 totals 13 residues. Deletions cut 11 bases from V and 8 bases from J, with 16 bases between. CDR3 loop: CAVRQERYSPLHF. The CDR3 coding sequence is TGTGCCGTTAGACAGGAGCGGTATTCACCCCTCCACTTT.

This chain uses TRBV6-1 with TRBJ2-3; TRBD2 matches at 13 bases. Germline-derived CDR1 and CDR2 are MNHNS and SASEGT. The CDR3 extends over 18 amino acids. Trimming at V came to 2 bases and at J to 8 bases, leaving 13 bases not matched to a gene. Here the CDR3 reads CASSEYIGTSGIGVTQYF. The CDR3, as DNA: TGTGCCAGCAGTGAATATATAGGGACTAGCGGGATCGGTGTTACGCAGTATTTT.

This rearrangement joins TRBV10-3 to TRBJ1-2, with unresolved D. V dropped 6 bases and J dropped 4 bases, with 12 bases sitting between them. Germline values: CDR1 ENHRY, CDR2 SYGVKD. This CDR3 has 13 amino acids. The CDR3 here is CAISRDKLYGYTF. CDR3 sequence (DNA): TGTGCCATCAGCAGAGACAAGCTCTATGGCTACACCTTC.

This chain connects TRBV27 to TRBJ2-5; 9 bases map to TRBD1. CDR1 is MNHEY, CDR2 SMNVEV, per germline (reference sequence). This CDR3 spans 18 amino acids. J was trimmed by 4 bases and V by 5 bases; bases with no gene match: 17. CDR3 DNA sequence: TGTGCCAGCAGTCCACAAAGGGTACAGGGGGCCCGCGGAGAGACCCAGTACTTC. Encoded protein: CASSPQRVQGARGETQYF.

This clone came up once. V gene TRBV2 combines with J gene TRBJ2-2; weak D call: TRBD1 (6 bases). The germline gives CDR1 SNHLY, CDR2 FYNNEI. V dropped 7 bases and J dropped 1 base, with 10 bases sitting between them. The length of the CDR3 is 14 residues. DNA of the CDR3: TGTGCCAGCAAAGAGACAGGGAACACCGGGGAGCTGTTTTTT. It encodes CASKETGNTGELFF.

The chain carries TRBV5-1 and TRBJ1-2; D is perhaps TRBD1 (6 bases). Looked up from germline, CDR1 is SGHRS and CDR2 is YFSETQ. CDR3 size: 14 residues. The V end lost 3 bases, the J end lost 7 bases, and 16 bases lay between the germline ends. The CDR3 loop reads CASSSRDTRAGYTF. DNA of the CDR3: TGCGCCAGCAGCTCCCGGGACACCAGAGCTGGCTACACCTTC.

This sequence joins TRBV27 and TRBJ2-7; 11 bases are shared with TRBD1. The CDR3 loop spans 14 amino acids. Germline lookup yields CDR1 MNHEY and CDR2 SMNVEV (reference sequence). V shed 4 bases and J 4 bases; nucleotides not matched to a gene: 3. The chain's CDR3 is CASSYGQGAYEQYF. Here the CDR3 DNA reads TGTGCCAGCAGTTACGGACAGGGGGCGTACGAGCAGTACTTC.

This sequence joins TRBV19 and TRBJ2-3; a possible D gene is TRBD1 (5 bases). Trimming took 8 bases from V and 1 from J, leaving 7 bases between them. Germline CDR1 LNHDA, CDR2 SQIVND (reference sequence). This CDR3 region has 12 residues. The CDR3 loop is CASEQGTDTQYF. The CDR3 nucleotides read TGTGCCAGTGAACAGGGCACAGATACGCAGTATTTT.

The genes are TRBV5-4 and TRBJ2-5; 9 nucleotides agree with TRBD1. TRBJ2-7 matches the DNA end more closely, so the J call is doubtful. The CDR3 totals 15 residues. CDR1 and CDR2 (germline): SGHNT, YYREEE (reference sequence). CDR3 protein: CASSPGQGLTYEQYF. DNA of the CDR3: TGTGCCAGCAGCCCAGGACAGGGGCTTACCTACGAGCAGTACTTC.

This clone was seen just once. The V call is TRBV28, the J call TRBJ1-1; the D is unclear. CDR1 is MDHEN, CDR2 SYDVKM, per germline. V was shortened by 2 bases and J by 1 base, with 8 bases between the two germline ends. The CDR3 has 14 amino acids. CDR3 protein: CASSLGQSNTEAFF. The CDR3 DNA reads as TGTGCCAGCAGTTTAGGTCAGTCGAACACTGAAGCTTTCTTT.

V and J are TRBV28 and TRBJ1-1; D gene uncertain. Per the germline V gene, CDR1 is MDHEN and CDR2 is SYDVKM. The V end was cut by 4 bases, the J end by 5 bases, with 20 bases between. The CDR3 consists of 16 residues. The CDR3 loop reads CASSWIGSEGRTEAFF. The CDR3, as DNA: TGTGCCAGCAGTTGGATCGGATCTGAGGGTCGGACTGAAGCTTTCTTT.

The chain is built from TRBV19 and TRBJ2-7; TRBD1 matches 7 bases. V lost 8 bases, J lost 6 bases, and 4 bases stayed unmatched. CDR3 length equals 11 residues. Germline V CDR1 and CDR2: LNHDA, SQIVND (reference sequence). The CDR3 DNA reads as TGTGCCAGTCAGAACAGGGGCGAGCAGTACTTC. Amino acids: CASQNRGEQYF.